This TCR beta chain was captured by sequencing in a study of T-cell reconstitution after alpha-beta-depleted transplantation in children (TCRdb year 2016). The study in broad terms: The study quantitatively tracked T-cell immune reconstitution after TCRalphabeta/CD19-depleted allogeneic hematopoietic cell transplantation in children using TCR repertoire profiling.

On this clonotype itself: It has no known antigen specificity. No base quality values were provided; no much bigger clone lies one nucleotide off.

The library was built by means of PCR. The data were produced on an Illumina HiSeq 2500. Molecular barcoding was employed in the preparation of TCR libraries, with unique molecular identifiers being used to normalize TCRbeta repertoire quantification. TCRdb reprocessing: public reads trimmed at Q25 with fastp, clones called with MiXCR, in-frame beta chains kept. Under each unique CDR3 protein, matching rows form one entry showing the most common genes and DNA. The sample data list roughly 610,000 distinct CDR3 sequences, and roughly a tenth of these were observed just once. 4% of the sample is taken by the ten largest. Reading from cysteine to phenylalanine, the CDR3 counts 19 amino acids. CDR3 DNA only is kept here, 57 bases in frame from base 1. CDR1 and CDR2, looked up from the germline V gene (reference sequence), are SGHAT and FQDESV. For this chain, trimming is 1 base at the V end and 10 bases at the J end, and the number of junction bases without a gene match is 20.

This chain is built from TRBV11-1 and TRBJ1-5, with 9 middle bases fitting TRBD1. The sequencing here drew on PBMCs from the stem cell graft donor, taken from the stem cell graft. This sequence originates from a human donor who donated a stem cell graft to a child with acute myeloid leukemia. The nucleotides read TGTGCCAGCAGCTTAGACCGGGACAGGGCTTCAGGGGCTGCTGGCCCCCAGCATTTT. Translated, this gives CASSLDRDRASGAAGPQHF.